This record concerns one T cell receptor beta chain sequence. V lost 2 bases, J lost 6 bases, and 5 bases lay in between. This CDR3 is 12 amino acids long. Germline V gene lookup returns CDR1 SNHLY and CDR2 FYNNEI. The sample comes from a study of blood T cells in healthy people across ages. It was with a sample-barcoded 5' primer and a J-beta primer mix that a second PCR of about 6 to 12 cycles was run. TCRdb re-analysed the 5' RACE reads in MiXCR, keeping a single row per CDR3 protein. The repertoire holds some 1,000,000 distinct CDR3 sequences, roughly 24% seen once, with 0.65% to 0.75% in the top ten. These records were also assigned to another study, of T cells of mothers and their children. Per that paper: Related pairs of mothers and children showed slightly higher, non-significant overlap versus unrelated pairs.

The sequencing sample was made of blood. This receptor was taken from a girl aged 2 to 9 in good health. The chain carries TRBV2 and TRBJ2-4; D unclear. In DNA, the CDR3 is TGTGCCAGCAGTGAATGGGGAAACATTCAGTACTTC. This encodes CASSEWGNIQYF.